This T cell receptor beta chain comes out of a study of blood T cell repertoires in COVID-19. In the study overall: Acute and convalescent COVID-19 samples came from the United States, Italy and Spain. PBMCs, B-cell-depleted T cells, or T cells were the source of the cDNA or gDNA that made up the material.

Original data processing: The authors estimated nucleated cell counts from reference gene primer amplification. Sequenced by immunoSEQ multiplex PCR; TCRdb stores in-frame clones only, minus some. V, J and clone size are taken as reported in that table, and D and trimming were inferred from the DNA itself. The sample carries about 270,000 clones, 65% to 90% recorded once. The sequencing input was peripheral blood. The sequence was obtained from a human donor in a cohort sampled during active COVID-19.

CDR3 sequence (DNA): TGTGCCAGCAGTGAAGGGTGGGGCACGAACTATGGCTACACCTTC. Translating it yields CASSEGWGTNYGYTF. The genes are TRBV6-1 and TRBJ1-2; a weak D match, TRBD1 (5 bases). V shed 1 base and J shed 2 bases, with 11 bases lying between them. This CDR3 has 15 amino acids. Germline loops: CDR1 MNHNS, CDR2 SASEGT.